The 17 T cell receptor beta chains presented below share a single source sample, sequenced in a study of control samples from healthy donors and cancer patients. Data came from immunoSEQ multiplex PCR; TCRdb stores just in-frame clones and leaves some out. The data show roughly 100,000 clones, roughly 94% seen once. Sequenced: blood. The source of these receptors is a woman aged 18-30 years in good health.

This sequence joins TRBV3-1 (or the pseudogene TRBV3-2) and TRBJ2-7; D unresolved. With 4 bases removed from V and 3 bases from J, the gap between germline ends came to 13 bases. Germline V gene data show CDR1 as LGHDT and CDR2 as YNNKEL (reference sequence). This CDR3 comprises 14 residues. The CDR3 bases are TGTGCCAGCAGCCCGGACGGCGAATTCTACGAGCAGTACTTC. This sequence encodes CASSPDGEFYEQYF.

The CDR3 loop reads CASSLTGGWGVSYEQYF. The CDR3 DNA follows: TGTGCCAGCAGCTTGACAGGGGGCTGGGGGGTCTCCTACGAGCAGTACTTC. This chain connects TRBV5-5 to TRBJ2-7; 9 bases map to TRBD1. In germline, CDR1 is SGHKS, CDR2 YYEKEE (reference sequence). V shed 1 base, J shed 0 bases, and the junction held 8 bases outside the gene matches. The CDR3 is 17 amino acids.

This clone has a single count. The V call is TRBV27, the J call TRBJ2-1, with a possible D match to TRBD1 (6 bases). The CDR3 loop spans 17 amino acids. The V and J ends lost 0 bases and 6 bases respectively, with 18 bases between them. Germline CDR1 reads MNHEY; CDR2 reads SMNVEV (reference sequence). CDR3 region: CASSLSPGQGYRNEQFF. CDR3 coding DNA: TGTGCCAGCAGTTTATCACCGGGACAAGGATACCGCAATGAGCAGTTCTTC.

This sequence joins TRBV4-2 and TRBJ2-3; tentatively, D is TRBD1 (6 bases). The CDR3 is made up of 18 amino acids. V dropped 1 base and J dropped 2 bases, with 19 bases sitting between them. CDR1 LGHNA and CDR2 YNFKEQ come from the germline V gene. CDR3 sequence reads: CASSQGEAAGENTDTQYF. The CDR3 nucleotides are TGTGCCAGCAGCCAAGGGGAAGCGGCAGGGGAAAACACAGATACGCAGTATTTT.

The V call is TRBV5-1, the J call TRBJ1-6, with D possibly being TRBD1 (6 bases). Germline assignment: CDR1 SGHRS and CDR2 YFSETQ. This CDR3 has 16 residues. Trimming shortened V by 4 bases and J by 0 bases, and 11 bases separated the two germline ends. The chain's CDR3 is CASSSGQSSYNSPLHF. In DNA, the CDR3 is TGCGCCAGCAGCAGCGGACAGAGCTCCTATAATTCACCCCTCCACTTT.

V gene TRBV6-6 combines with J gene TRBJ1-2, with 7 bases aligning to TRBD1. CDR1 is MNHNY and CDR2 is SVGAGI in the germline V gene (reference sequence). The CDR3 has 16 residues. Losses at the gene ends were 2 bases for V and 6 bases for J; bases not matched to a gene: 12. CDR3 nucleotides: TGTGCCAGCAGTTACCACTGGGACAGACCGAGAGATGGCTACACCTTC. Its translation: CASSYHWDRPRDGYTF.

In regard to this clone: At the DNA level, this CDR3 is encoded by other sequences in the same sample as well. CDR3 amino acids: CASSLSGTGLANYGYTF. CDR3 coding DNA: TGTGCCAGCAGCTTGTCCGGGACAGGGTTGGCTAACTATGGCTACACCTTC. V is TRBV5-5 and J is TRBJ1-2; 9 nucleotides line up with TRBD1. CDR1 is SGHKS, CDR2 YYEKEE, per germline (reference sequence). This CDR3 has 17 residues. The V segment lost 1 base and the J segment 0 bases; nucleotides outside the gene matches: 7.

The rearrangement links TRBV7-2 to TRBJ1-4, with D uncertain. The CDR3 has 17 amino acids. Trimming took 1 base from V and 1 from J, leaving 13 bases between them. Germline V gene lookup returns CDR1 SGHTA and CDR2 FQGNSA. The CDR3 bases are TGTGCCAGCAGCTTAGGGCTCGGTGTTGGAACTAATGAAAAACTGTTTTTT. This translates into CASSLGLGVGTNEKLFF.

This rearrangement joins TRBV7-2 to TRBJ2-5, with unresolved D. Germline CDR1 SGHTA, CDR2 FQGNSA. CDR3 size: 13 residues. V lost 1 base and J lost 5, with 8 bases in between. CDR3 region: CASSLVTYETQYF. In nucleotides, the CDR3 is TGTGCCAGCAGCTTAGTAACGTACGAGACCCAGTACTTC.

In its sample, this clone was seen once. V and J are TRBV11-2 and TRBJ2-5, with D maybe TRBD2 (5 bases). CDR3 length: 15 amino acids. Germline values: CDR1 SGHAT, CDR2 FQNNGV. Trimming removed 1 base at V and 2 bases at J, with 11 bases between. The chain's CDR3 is CASSLGRTLQETQYF. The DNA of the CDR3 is TGTGCCAGCAGCTTAGGGCGGACTCTACAAGAGACCCAGTACTTC.

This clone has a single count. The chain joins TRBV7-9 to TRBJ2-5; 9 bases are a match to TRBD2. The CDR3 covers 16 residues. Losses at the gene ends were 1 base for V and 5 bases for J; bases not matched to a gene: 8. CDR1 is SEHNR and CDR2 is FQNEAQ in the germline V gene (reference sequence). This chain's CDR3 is CASSLVAGGLLETQYF. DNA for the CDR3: TGTGCCAGCAGCTTAGTGGCGGGAGGGCTGTTGGAGACCCAGTACTTC.

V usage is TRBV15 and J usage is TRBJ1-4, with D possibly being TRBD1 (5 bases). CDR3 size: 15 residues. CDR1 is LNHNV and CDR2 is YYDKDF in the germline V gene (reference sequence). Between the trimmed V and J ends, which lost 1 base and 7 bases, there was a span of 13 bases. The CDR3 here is CATSRGRGSSEKLFF. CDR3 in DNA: TGTGCCACCAGCAGAGGCCGGGGCTCCTCTGAAAAACTGTTTTTT.

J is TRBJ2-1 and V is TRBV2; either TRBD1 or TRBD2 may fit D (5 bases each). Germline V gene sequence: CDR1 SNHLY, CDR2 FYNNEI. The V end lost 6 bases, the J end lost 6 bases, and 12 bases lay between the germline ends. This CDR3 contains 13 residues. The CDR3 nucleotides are TGTGCCAGCAGAGGGACCCGTACCAATGAGCAGTTCTTC. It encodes CASRGTRTNEQFF.

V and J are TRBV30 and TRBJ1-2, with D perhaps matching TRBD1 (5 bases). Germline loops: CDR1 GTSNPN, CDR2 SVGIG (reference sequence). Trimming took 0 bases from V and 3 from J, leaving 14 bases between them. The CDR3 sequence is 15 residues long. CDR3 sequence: CAWSVSGTLDYGYTF. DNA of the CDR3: TGTGCCTGGAGTGTATCCGGGACCTTGGACTATGGCTACACCTTC.

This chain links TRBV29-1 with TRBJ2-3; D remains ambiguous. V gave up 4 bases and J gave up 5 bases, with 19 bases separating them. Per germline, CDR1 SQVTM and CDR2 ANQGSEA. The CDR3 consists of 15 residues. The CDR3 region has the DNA TGCAGCGTTGGACGGCTCCCACCTAGTGGAGATACGCAGTATTTT. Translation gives CSVGRLPPSGDTQYF.

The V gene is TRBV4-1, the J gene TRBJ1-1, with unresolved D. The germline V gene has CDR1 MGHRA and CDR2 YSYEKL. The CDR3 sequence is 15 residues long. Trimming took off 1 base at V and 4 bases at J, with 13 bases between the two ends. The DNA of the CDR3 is TGCGCCAGCAGCCAAGGGAAGGGCTGGGGCACTGAAGCTTTCTTT. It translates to CASSQGKGWGTEAFF.

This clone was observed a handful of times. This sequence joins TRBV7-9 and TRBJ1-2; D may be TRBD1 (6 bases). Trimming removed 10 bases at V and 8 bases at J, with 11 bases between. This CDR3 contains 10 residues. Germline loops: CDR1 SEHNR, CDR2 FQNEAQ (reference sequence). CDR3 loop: CATWTEGYTF. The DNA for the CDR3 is TGTGCCACGTGGACAGAAGGCTACACCTTC.